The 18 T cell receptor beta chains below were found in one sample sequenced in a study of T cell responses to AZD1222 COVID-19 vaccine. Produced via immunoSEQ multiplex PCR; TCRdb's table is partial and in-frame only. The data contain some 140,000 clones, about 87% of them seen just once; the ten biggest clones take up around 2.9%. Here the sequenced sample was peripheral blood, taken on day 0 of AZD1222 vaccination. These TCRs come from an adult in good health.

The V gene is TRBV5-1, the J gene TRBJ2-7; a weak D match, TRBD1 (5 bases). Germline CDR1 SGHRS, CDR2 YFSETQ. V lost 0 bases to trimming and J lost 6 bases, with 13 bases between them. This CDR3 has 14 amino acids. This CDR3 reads CASSLGQTSSEQYF. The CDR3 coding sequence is TGCGCCAGCAGCTTGGGACAGACAAGCAGCGAGCAGTACTTC.

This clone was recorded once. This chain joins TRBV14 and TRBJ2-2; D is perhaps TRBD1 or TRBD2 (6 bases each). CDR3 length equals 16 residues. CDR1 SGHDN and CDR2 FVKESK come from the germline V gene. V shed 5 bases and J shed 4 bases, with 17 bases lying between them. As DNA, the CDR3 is TGTGCCAGCAGCAAGAATCTCGGGGGCAGCACCGGGGAGCTGTTTTTT. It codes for CASSKNLGGSTGELFF. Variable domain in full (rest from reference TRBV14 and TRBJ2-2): EAGVTQFPSHSVIEKGQTVTLRCDPISGHDNLYWYRRVMGKEIKFLLHFVKESKQDESGMPNNRFLAERTGGTYSTLKVQPAELEDSGVYFCASSKNLGGSTGELFFGEGSRLTVL.

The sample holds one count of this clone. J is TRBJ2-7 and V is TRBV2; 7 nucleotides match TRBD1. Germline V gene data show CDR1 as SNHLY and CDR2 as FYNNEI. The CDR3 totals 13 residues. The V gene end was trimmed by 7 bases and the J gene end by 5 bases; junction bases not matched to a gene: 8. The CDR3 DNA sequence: TGTGCCAGCATGAGGGACAGTATTGACGAGCAGTACTTC. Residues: CASMRDSIDEQYF.

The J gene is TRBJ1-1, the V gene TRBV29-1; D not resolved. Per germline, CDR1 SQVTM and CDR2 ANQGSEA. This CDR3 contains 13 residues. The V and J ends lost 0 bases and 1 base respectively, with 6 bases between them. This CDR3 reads CSVEDVKNTEAFF. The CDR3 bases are TGCAGCGTTGAAGATGTCAAGAACACTGAAGCTTTCTTT.

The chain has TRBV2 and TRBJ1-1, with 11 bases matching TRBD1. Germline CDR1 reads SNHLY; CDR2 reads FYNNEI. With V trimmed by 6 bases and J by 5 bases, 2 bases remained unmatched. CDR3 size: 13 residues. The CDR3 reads CASRDRGQTEAFF. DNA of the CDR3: TGTGCCAGCAGGGACAGGGGGCAGACTGAAGCTTTCTTT. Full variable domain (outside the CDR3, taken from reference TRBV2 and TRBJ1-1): EPEVTQTPSHQVTQMGQEVILRCVPISNHLYFYWYRQILGQKVEFLVSFYNNEISEKSEIFDDQFSVERPDGSNFTLKIRSTKLEDSAMYFCASRDRGQTEAFFGQGTRLTVV.

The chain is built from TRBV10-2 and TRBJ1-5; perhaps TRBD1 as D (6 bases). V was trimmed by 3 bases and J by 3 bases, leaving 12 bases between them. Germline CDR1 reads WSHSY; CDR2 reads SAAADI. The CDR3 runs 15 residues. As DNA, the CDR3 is TGCGCCAGCAGTGAAAGGGGGTCAAACAATCAGCCCCAGCATTTT. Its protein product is CASSERGSNNQPQHF.

As DNA, the CDR3 is TGTGCCAGCAGCCAAGCGAGGGAGGGACCCCTCCACTTT. This translates into CASSQAREGPLHF. The chain is built from TRBV3-1 (or the pseudogene TRBV3-2) and TRBJ1-6; D gene uncertain. Trimming took 1 base from V and 12 from J, leaving 10 bases between them. Germline V gives CDR1 LGHDT, CDR2 YNNKEL (reference sequence). This CDR3 has 13 residues.

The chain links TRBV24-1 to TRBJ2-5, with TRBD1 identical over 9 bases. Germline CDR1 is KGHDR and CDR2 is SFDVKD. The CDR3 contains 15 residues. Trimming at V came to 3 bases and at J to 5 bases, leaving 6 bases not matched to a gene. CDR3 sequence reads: CATSDPIGTGETQYF. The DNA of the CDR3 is TGTGCCACCAGTGATCCAATCGGGACAGGGGAGACCCAGTACTTC.

The DNA for the CDR3 is TGTGCCAGCAGCTTAACCGGGACAGGGTTCTACGAGCAGTACTTC. Protein sequence: CASSLTGTGFYEQYF. This chain connects TRBV6-5 to TRBJ2-7; TRBD1 matches at 9 bases. The V gene's germline CDR1 is MNHEY and CDR2 SVGAGI. V shed 6 bases, J shed 3 bases, and the junction held 9 bases outside the gene matches. This CDR3 is built from 15 residues.

The CDR3 coding sequence is TGTGCCAGCAGCTTAGATTTAACAGATTCCTACGAGCAGTACTTC. Translation gives CASSLDLTDSYEQYF. The rearrangement joins TRBV11-2 to TRBJ2-7, with D unresolved. The germline V and J ends were trimmed by 0 bases and 1 base, with 10 bases remaining between them. The CDR3 covers 15 residues. The V gene's germline CDR1 is SGHAT and CDR2 FQNNGV.

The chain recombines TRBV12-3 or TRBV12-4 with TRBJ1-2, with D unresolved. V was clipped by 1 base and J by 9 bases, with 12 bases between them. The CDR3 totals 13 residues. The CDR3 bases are TGTGCCAGCAGTTTAGGGTCACCAGCTCGCTACACCTTC. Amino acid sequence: CASSLGSPARYTF.

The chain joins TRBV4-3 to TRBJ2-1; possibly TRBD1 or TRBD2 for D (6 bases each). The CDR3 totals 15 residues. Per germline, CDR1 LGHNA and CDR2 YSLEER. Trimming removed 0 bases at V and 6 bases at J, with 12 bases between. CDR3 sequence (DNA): TGCGCCAGCAGCCAAGATCCGGGGGCGACCAATGAGCAGTTCTTC. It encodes CASSQDPGATNEQFF.

CDR3 loop: CASSESGMVADTQYF. The CDR3 nucleotides read TGTGCCAGCAGTGAGTCAGGGATGGTGGCAGATACGCAGTATTTT. The chain employs TRBV2 and TRBJ2-3; possibly TRBD1 for D (5 bases). Germline V lookup: CDR1 SNHLY, CDR2 FYNNEI. Trimming removed 3 bases at V and 4 bases at J, with 14 bases between. The CDR3 has 15 residues.

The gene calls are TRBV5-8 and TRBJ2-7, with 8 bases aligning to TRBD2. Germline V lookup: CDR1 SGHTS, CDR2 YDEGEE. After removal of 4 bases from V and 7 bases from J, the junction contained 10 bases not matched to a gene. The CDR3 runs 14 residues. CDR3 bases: TGTGCCAGCAGCCGGAGATTAGCGGGGAGGGAGCAGTACTTC. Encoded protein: CASSRRLAGREQYF.

In nucleotides, the CDR3 is TGTGCCAGCAAAGGAGGGGTAGCTAATGAAAAACTGTTTTTT. It is translated as CASKGGVANEKLFF. This rearrangement joins TRBV27 to TRBJ1-4; D may be TRBD1 (5 bases). The CDR3 has 14 residues. The ends were cut back, 7 bases at V and 3 bases at J, with 12 bases in the middle. Germline V gene data show CDR1 as MNHEY and CDR2 as SMNVEV (reference sequence).

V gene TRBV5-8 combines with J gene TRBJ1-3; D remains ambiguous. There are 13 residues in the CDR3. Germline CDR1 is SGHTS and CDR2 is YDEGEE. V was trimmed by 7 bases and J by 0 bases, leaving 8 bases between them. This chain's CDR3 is CASFLISGNTIYF. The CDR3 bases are TGTGCCAGCTTCCTCATCTCTGGAAACACCATATATTTT.

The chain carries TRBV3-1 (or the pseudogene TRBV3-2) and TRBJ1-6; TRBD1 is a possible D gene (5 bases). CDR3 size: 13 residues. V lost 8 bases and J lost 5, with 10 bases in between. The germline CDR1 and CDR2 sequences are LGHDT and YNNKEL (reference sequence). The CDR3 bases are TGTGCCAGCGGAGACAGAGATAATTCACCCCTCCACTTT. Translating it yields CASGDRDNSPLHF.

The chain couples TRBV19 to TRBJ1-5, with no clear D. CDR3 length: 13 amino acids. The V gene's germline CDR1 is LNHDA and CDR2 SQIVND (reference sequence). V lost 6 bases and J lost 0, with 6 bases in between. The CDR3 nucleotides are TGTGCCAGTAGGATAAATAGCAATCAGCCCCAGCATTTT. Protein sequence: CASRINSNQPQHF.